This TCR beta chain was captured by sequencing in a study of blood T cell repertoires in COVID-19. Study details: The United States, Italy and Spain were the sources of the acute and convalescent COVID-19 samples. PBMCs, B-cell-depleted T cells, or T cells provided the cDNA or gDNA that made up the material.

Original data processing: Nucleated cell counts were estimated from reference gene primer amplification. TCRdb's copy holds only in-frame clones and misses some; the assay was immunoSEQ multiplex PCR. That table is the source of V, J and clone size, and D and trimming were worked out from the DNA. This sample yields about 260,000 clones, of which about four fifths are seen a single time; over 8.5% belongs to the top ten. This receptor was taken from a woman aged 50 to 65 who had recovered from COVID-19. Sample: peripheral blood.

The CDR3 region is CASSLSSTGVGTEAFF. The CDR3 coding sequence is TGTGCCAGCAGTTTATCGTCGACAGGGGTGGGCACTGAAGCTTTCTTT. V is TRBV27 and J is TRBJ1-1, with 8 bases matching TRBD1. The CDR3 is 16 residues long. J lost 4 bases, V lost 0 bases, and 7 bases had no gene match. Germline V gene sequence: CDR1 MNHEY, CDR2 SMNVEV (reference sequence).